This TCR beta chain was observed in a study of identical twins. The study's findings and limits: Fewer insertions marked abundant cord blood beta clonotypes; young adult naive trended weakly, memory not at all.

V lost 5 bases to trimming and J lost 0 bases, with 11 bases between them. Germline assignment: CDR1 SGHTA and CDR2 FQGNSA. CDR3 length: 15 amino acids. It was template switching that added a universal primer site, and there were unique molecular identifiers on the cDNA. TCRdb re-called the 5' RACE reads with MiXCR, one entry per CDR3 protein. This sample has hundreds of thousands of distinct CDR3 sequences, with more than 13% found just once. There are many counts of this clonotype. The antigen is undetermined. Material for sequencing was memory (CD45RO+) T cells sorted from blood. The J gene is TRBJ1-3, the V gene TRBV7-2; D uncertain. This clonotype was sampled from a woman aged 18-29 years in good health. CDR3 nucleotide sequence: TGTGCCAGCAGCCTCGAAGTCCGCTCTGGAAACACCATATATTTT. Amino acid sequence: CASSLEVRSGNTIYF.